A selection of T cell receptor beta chains follows, all from one sample in a study of T cells in Graves' hyperthyroidism and ophthalmopathy. MiXCR, run by TCRdb on the multiplex PCR reads, gives a single entry per CDR3 protein. The repertoire consists of about 720,000 distinct CDR3 sequences, with around a sixth occurring once and the leading ten covering approximately 16%. Sequenced: blood. All receptors come from a woman in her 50s with Graves' hyperthyroidism that later progressed to Graves' ophthalmopathy. CDR3s include the opening cysteine and the closing phenylalanine or tryptophan. D genes are given only for firm matches. Not all rows give a size; the values are once, few, many and, for expanded clones, a class.

few	.	TRBV12-3/TRBV12-4	TRBJ2-5	CASSLISVTMETQYF	TGTGCCAGCAGTTTAATTAGCGTCACCATGGAGACCCAGTACTTC
.	.	TRBV12-3/TRBV12-4	TRBJ2-3	CASSTPRGRDGDTQYF	TGTGCCAGCAGTACACCTCGGGGGCGCGATGGTGATACGCAGTATTTT
few	.	TRBV15	TRBJ1-3	CATSRTGRSHSGNTIYF	TGTGCCACCAGCAGAACGGGACGAAGCCACTCTGGAAACACCATATATTTT
many	TRBD2	TRBV9	TRBJ2-5	CASSEWSGGEGETQYF	TGTGCCAGCAGCGAATGGAGCGGGGGGGAGGGAGAGACCCAGTACTTC
few	.	TRBV12-5	TRBJ1-6	CASGDLQVPYNSPLHF	TGTGCTAGTGGTGATTTACAGGTGCCCTATAATTCACCCCTCCACTTT
many	TRBD2	TRBV15	TRBJ2-7	CATREAGGHSYEQYF	TGTGCCACTCGAGAGGCGGGGGGGCACTCCTACGAGCAGTACTTC
many	TRBD2	TRBV20-1	TRBJ2-3	CSARSSGANTDTQYF	TGCAGTGCTAGGTCTAGCGGGGCCAACACAGATACGCAGTATTTT
many	.	TRBV18	TRBJ2-1	CASSPQKAVGEQFF	TGTGCCAGCTCACCACAAAAAGCAGTTGGTGAGCAGTTCTTC
many	TRBD1	TRBV5-6	TRBJ1-2	CASSLVRGRNGYTF	TGTGCCAGCAGCTTGGTGAGGGGGCGGAATGGCTACACCTTC
many	.	TRBV7-9	TRBJ1-5	CASSSLGGGAGNQPQHF	TGTGCCAGCAGCTCGTTGGGCGGGGGCGCCGGCAATCAGCCCCAGCATTTT
many	.	TRBV28	TRBJ1-1	CASSFLPGGTEAFF	TGTGCCAGCAGTTTTCTCCCGGGGGGCACTGAAGCTTTCTTT
many	.	TRBV10-3	TRBJ1-1	CAISGPNGNTEAFF	TGTGCCATCAGCGGACCTAACGGGAACACTGAAGCTTTCTTT
many	.	TRBV11-2	TRBJ2-2	CASSSITQDTSTFNTGELFF	TGTGCCAGCAGCTCAATAACCCAGGACACATCCACCTTTAACACCGGGGAGCTGTTTTTT
few	TRBD1	TRBV7-6	TRBJ1-1	CASSSDRGFEAFF	TGTGCCAGCAGTTCGGACAGGGGATTTGAAGCTTTCTTT
many	.	TRBV5-1	TRBJ2-7	CASSLSVSYEQYF	TGCGCCAGCAGCTTGTCTGTATCCTACGAGCAGTACTTC
many	.	TRBV11-2	TRBJ2-1	CASSPGSTLNEQFF	TGTGCCAGCAGCCCCGGTAGTACTCTCAATGAGCAGTTCTTC
many	TRBD1	TRBV24-1	TRBJ1-1	CATSDGRQGWHTEAFF	TGTGCCACCAGTGACGGTCGACAGGGATGGCACACTGAAGCTTTCTTT
few	.	TRBV7-9	TRBJ2-5	CASSRTETQYF	TGTGCCAGCAGCCGGACGGAGACCCAGTACTTC
many	.	TRBV3-1	TRBJ2-5	CASSQVRGGETQYF	TGTGCCAGCAGCCAAGTCCGAGGGGGGGAGACCCAGTACTTC
few	.	TRBV10-3	TRBJ2-4	CAISDGDGDIQYF	TGTGCCATCAGTGATGGGGATGGGGACATTCAGTACTTC
many	TRBD1	TRBV6-2/TRBV6-3	TRBJ2-1	CASSPDRAVNEQFF	TGTGCCAGCAGCCCGGACAGGGCGGTCAATGAGCAGTTCTTC
many	TRBD1	TRBV3-1	TRBJ1-6	CASSRSGTGDSPLHF	TGTGCCAGCAGCCGTTCCGGGACAGGGGACTCACCCCTCCACTTT
once	TRBD1	TRBV2	TRBJ2-7	CASSYSEAGGYEQYF	TGTGCCAGCAGCTACTCCGAGGCAGGGGGCTACGAGCAGTACTTC
.	.	TRBV5-1	TRBJ2-3	CASSFNRVTDTQYF	TGCGCCAGCAGTTTTAACAGGGTCACAGATACGCAGTATTTT
many	TRBD1	TRBV20-1	TRBJ1-2	CSARVPGQGIYGYTF	TGCAGTGCTAGGGTCCCGGGACAGGGCATCTATGGCTACACCTTC
few	.	TRBV6-1	TRBJ2-2	CASRPVGETGELFF	TGTGCCAGCAGACCCGTCGGGGAAACCGGGGAGCTGTTTTTT
many	.	TRBV20-1	TRBJ2-7	CSAASYEQYF	TGCAGTGCGGCTTCCTACGAGCAGTACTTC
many	.	TRBV7-9	TRBJ2-1	CASSLGEGREQFF	TGTGCCAGCAGCTTGGGAGAAGGAAGGGAGCAGTTCTTC
.	TRBD1	TRBV20-1	TRBJ1-5	CSALLDRGTYYSNQPQHF	TGCAGTGCCTTACTGGACAGGGGAACCTATTATAGCAATCAGCCCCAGCATTTT
many	.	TRBV20-1	TRBJ1-5	CSARDSGASNQPQHF	TGCAGTGCTAGAGATTCAGGAGCTAGCAATCAGCCCCAGCATTTT
many	TRBD1	TRBV6-1	TRBJ1-6	CASIRDSSYNSPLHF	TGTGCCAGCATCCGGGACAGCTCCTATAATTCACCCCTCCACTTT
.	TRBD1	TRBV19	TRBJ1-1	CASRSRGRGRGMNTEAFF	TGTGCCAGTAGATCCCGGGGCAGGGGGCGGGGGATGAACACTGAAGCTTTCTTT
many	.	TRBV2	TRBJ1-1	CASSEWAGGLNTEAFF	TGTGCCAGCAGTGAATGGGCAGGAGGGCTGAACACTGAAGCTTTCTTT
.	.	TRBV5-4	TRBJ1-2	CASSWTEFNYGYTF	TGTGCCAGCAGCTGGACAGAGTTTAACTATGGCTACACCTTC
few	.	TRBV9	TRBJ2-4	CASSADSYDPQYF	TGTGCCAGCAGCGCAGACTCATATGATCCTCAGTACTTC
many	.	TRBV3-1	TRBJ2-7	CASSPPLIARSGSYEQYF	TGTGCCAGCAGCCCCCCTCTGATTGCTCGAAGCGGCTCCTACGAGCAGTACTTC
many	TRBD1	TRBV6-1	TRBJ1-5	CASSSTGDLNQPQHF	TGTGCCAGCAGTTCCACAGGGGATTTGAATCAGCCCCAGCATTTT
few	.	TRBV7-2	TRBJ2-5	CASSSRREWTQYF	TGTGCCAGCAGCAGCCGCAGGGAATGGACCCAGTACTTC